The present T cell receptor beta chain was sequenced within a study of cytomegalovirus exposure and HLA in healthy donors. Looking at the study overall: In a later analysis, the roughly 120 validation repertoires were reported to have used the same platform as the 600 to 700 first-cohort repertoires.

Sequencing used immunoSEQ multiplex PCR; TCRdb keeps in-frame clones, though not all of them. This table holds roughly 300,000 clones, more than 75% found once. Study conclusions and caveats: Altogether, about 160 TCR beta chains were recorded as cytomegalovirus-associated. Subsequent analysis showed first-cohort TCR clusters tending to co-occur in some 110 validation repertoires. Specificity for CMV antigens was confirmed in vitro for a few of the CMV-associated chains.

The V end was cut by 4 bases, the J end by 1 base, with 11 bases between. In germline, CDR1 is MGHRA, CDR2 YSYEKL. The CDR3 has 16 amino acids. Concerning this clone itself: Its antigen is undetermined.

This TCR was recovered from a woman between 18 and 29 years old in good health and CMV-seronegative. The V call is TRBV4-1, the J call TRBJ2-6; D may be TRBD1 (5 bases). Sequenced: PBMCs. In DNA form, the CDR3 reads TGCGCCAGCAGCCTTCAGACAGTGTCTGGGGCCAACGTCCTGACTTTC. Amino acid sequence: CASSLQTVSGANVLTF.